This record looks at one TCR beta chain sequence and its context. The repertoire was sequenced with immunoSEQ multiplex PCR; TCRdb's copy has only in-frame clones and lacks some. The sample has 250,000 to 350,000 clones, around 89% seen once. These data come from a study of blood T cell repertoires in COVID-19. Study in general: Both acute and convalescent COVID-19 samples were obtained from the United States, Italy and Spain.

The receptor was derived from a man aged 25-45 years with acute or convalescent COVID-19. Sequencing was carried out using peripheral blood.

CDR3 nucleotide sequence: TGTGCCAGCAGCCGGGACAGGGGGTCGACTGAAGCTTTCTTT. This sequence encodes CASSRDRGSTEAFF. V is TRBV27 and J is TRBJ1-1; TRBD1 aligns across 11 bases. The CDR3 length is 14 residues. V was clipped by 6 bases and J by 5 bases; unmatched bases: 5. The V gene's germline CDR1 is MNHEY and CDR2 SMNVEV (reference sequence).